This TCR beta chain was captured in a study of cytomegalovirus exposure and HLA in healthy donors. Sequencing used immunoSEQ multiplex PCR; TCRdb keeps in-frame clones, though not all of them. The repertoire holds tens of thousands of clones, with roughly 96% as singletons. The CDR3 has 16 residues. Per the germline V gene, CDR1 is SGHDN and CDR2 is FVKESK. V gave up 6 bases and J gave up 3 bases, with 21 bases separating them. The TCR was taken from a man younger than 35 in good health and CMV-seronegative. The chain employs TRBV14 and TRBJ2-7, with TRBD1 as a possible D gene (6 bases). Input material: PBMCs. The CDR3 coding sequence is TGTGCCAGCAGTTATACAGGGTCCCCTAATTTCTACGAGCAGTACTTC. Protein product: CASSYTGSPNFYEQYF.